A single sample gave rise to the 7 T cell receptor beta chains below, sequenced in a study of control samples from healthy donors and cancer patients (dated by TCRdb to about 2020). Libraries came from the immunoSEQ multiplex PCR assay. This is the immuneACCESS table as TCRdb keeps it, with only in-frame sequences that have V and J called. A part of the clones is gone; compared with another copy, unresolved V genes explain less than half, and the rest is unexplained. The sample table lists tens of thousands of clones, about 90% of them with a count of one. The top ten hold less than 7% of the sample. The sample consisted of blood. Every receptor here comes from a man in his forties or fifties in good health.

V is TRBV19 and J is TRBJ2-1; D is unresolved. Germline V lookup: CDR1 LNHDA, CDR2 SQIVND (reference sequence). This CDR3 is built from 17 residues. V was cut by 0 bases and J by 0 bases, with 12 bases left in between. This CDR3 reads CASSIDGLPSSYNEQFF. The CDR3 bases are TGTGCCAGTAGTATAGATGGGCTACCAAGCTCCTACAATGAGCAGTTCTTC.

This clone was recorded once. The V gene is TRBV11-2, the J gene TRBJ2-2; tentatively, D is TRBD1 (6 bases). The germline gives CDR1 SGHAT, CDR2 FQNNGV. Trimming shortened V by 5 bases and J by 0 bases, and 10 bases separated the two germline ends. CDR3 length equals 15 residues. DNA of the CDR3: TGTGCCAGCAGCCCTTGGACAGCGAACACCGGGGAGCTGTTTTTT. Protein sequence: CASSPWTANTGELFF.

This chain joins TRBV5-8 and TRBJ1-2; D is perhaps TRBD1 (5 bases). This CDR3 is 12 amino acids long. The V gene's germline CDR1 is SGHTS and CDR2 YDEGEE. V gave up 5 bases and J gave up 4 bases, with 9 bases separating them. The CDR3 sequence: CASSTGLYGYTF. CDR3 bases: TGTGCCAGCAGTACGGGACTCTATGGCTACACCTTC.

The chain has TRBV7-9 and TRBJ1-3, with a weak D call TRBD1 (5 bases). Germline loops: CDR1 SEHNR, CDR2 FQNEAQ (reference sequence). Trimming took off 3 bases at V and 0 bases at J, with 9 bases between the two ends. The CDR3 spans 15 residues. The CDR3 region has the DNA TGTGCCAGCAGCTTCGGGACGGACTCTGGAAACACCATATATTTT. The encoded protein is CASSFGTDSGNTIYF.

V is TRBV30 and J is TRBJ1-1; 9 bases align to TRBD1. Germline assignment: CDR1 GTSNPN and CDR2 SVGIG (reference sequence). The CDR3 runs to 12 residues. With V trimmed by 6 bases and J by 4 bases, 3 bases remained unmatched. CDR3 bases: TGTGCCTGCGACAGGGGGTCCACTGAAGCTTTCTTT. It is translated as CACDRGSTEAFF.

This chain connects TRBV5-1 to TRBJ1-1; no clear D gene. Germline assignment: CDR1 SGHRS and CDR2 YFSETQ. The CDR3 contains 13 residues. Trimming stripped 0 bases from V and 3 bases from J, with 6 bases between. CDR3 in DNA: TGCGCCAGCAGCTTGGACGGTGACACTGAAGCTTTCTTT. This codes for CASSLDGDTEAFF.

This clone was found once. The chain combines TRBV9 with TRBJ1-2; D remains unclear. This CDR3 has 15 amino acids. Per germline, CDR1 SGDLS and CDR2 YYNGEE. Trimming pared 1 base from V and 7 bases from J, leaving 17 bases between. The chain's CDR3 is CASSVSTATYFGYTF. The CDR3 region has the DNA TGTGCCAGCAGCGTATCTACAGCCACCTATTTTGGCTACACCTTC.